The 12 T cell receptor beta chains presented below share a single source sample, sequenced in a study of OX40 agonist ivuxolimab in advanced cancers. Method: immunoSEQ multiplex PCR; TCRdb's copy keeps in-frame clones and lacks some. The sample includes under 80,000 clones, around 80% of them seen just once. The source material was CD4+ or CD8+ T cells sorted from blood, sampled in a trial of the OX40 agonist ivuxolimab. The receptors come from an adult with an advanced solid tumor such as melanoma, head and neck, liver or kidney cancer.

This clone was counted a single time. The V and J genes are TRBV15 and TRBJ1-6; D uncertain. Germline loops: CDR1 LNHNV, CDR2 YYDKDF (reference sequence). V was shortened by 0 bases and J by 10 bases, with 19 bases between the two germline ends. This CDR3 is 17 amino acids long. CDR3 amino acids: CATSRDFSRTRDSPLHF. CDR3 coding DNA: TGTGCCACCAGCAGAGATTTTTCAAGGACCCGCGACTCACCCCTCCACTTT.

This rearrangement joins TRBV11-2 to TRBJ2-5; D not certain. This CDR3 has 13 residues. The germline V gene encodes CDR1 SGHAT and CDR2 FQNNGV. V was shortened by 1 base and J by 4 bases, with 7 bases between the two germline ends. The CDR3 DNA is TGTGCCAGCAGCTTAGGACTTTCAGAGACCCAGTACTTC. Protein product: CASSLGLSETQYF.

This clone was recorded a few times. The chain joins TRBV7-2 to TRBJ2-5; D unclear. This CDR3 spans 13 amino acids. Germline V gene lookup returns CDR1 SGHTA and CDR2 FQGNSA. Trimming cost V 1 base and J 7 bases, with 10 bases left between them. The DNA of the CDR3 is TGTGCCAGCAGCTTAGGCCGATCTGTGACCCAGTACTTC. This codes for CASSLGRSVTQYF.

The chain recombines TRBV28 with TRBJ1-2; D ambiguous. The CDR3 spans 13 residues. Germline CDR1 reads MDHEN; CDR2 reads SYDVKM. The V end lost 2 bases, the J end lost 3 bases, and 7 bases lay between the germline ends. CDR3 sequence reads: CASSLDQDYGYTF. The CDR3 nucleotides read TGTGCCAGCAGTTTAGATCAGGACTATGGCTACACCTTC.

This chain uses TRBV4-1 with TRBJ2-3; TRBD2 aligns across 7 bases. This CDR3 has 15 residues. J lost 1 base, V lost 4 bases, and 5 bases had no gene match. Germline CDR1 reads MGHRA; CDR2 reads YSYEKL. The DNA of the CDR3 is TGCGCCAGCAGCCTGGCTAGCGGAGGCACAGATACGCAGTATTTT. It translates to CASSLASGGTDTQYF.

The chain couples TRBV6-6 to TRBJ2-7; tentatively, D is TRBD2 (7 bases). The CDR3 is 15 residues long. In germline, CDR1 is MNHNY, CDR2 SVGAGI (reference sequence). Trimming removed 6 bases at V and 2 bases at J, with 17 bases between. The CDR3 loop reads CASRLKRGGAYEQYF. The CDR3 nucleotides read TGTGCCAGCAGACTAAAAAGGGGGGGGGCCTACGAGCAGTACTTC.

The rearrangement joins TRBV9 to TRBJ2-7, with 8 bases lining up with TRBD2. Germline CDR1 reads SGDLS; CDR2 reads YYNGEE. This CDR3 is built from 18 residues. The ends lost 0 bases at V and 2 bases at J; junction bases unmatched: 13. CDR3 DNA sequence: TGTGCCAGCAGCGTAGGTTTAAGTTCTAGCGGGTCTACCTACGAGCAGTACTTC. Its protein is CASSVGLSSSGSTYEQYF.

The chain combines TRBV18 with TRBJ1-5, with D unclear. The ends were cut back, 3 bases at V and 6 bases at J, with 9 bases in the middle. Germline loops: CDR1 KGHSH, CDR2 LQKENI. The CDR3 is made up of 13 amino acids. CDR3: CASSPAGTQPQHF. CDR3 coding DNA: TGTGCCAGCTCACCGGCGGGAACTCAGCCCCAGCATTTT.

The chain links TRBV5-1 to TRBJ1-2; maybe TRBD1 (5 bases). The V end was cut by 0 bases, the J end by 8 bases, with 14 bases between. This CDR3 is built from 14 residues. Germline assignment: CDR1 SGHRS and CDR2 YFSETQ. The chain's CDR3 is CASSLEAGKGGYTF. CDR3 coding DNA: TGCGCCAGCAGCTTGGAAGCAGGGAAGGGAGGCTACACCTTC.

The rearrangement joins TRBV5-1 to TRBJ2-5; D perhaps matches TRBD1 (6 bases). V was trimmed by 1 base and J by 3 bases, leaving 10 bases between them. The CDR3 length is 14 residues. Germline CDR1 is SGHRS and CDR2 is YFSETQ. DNA for the CDR3: TGCGCCAGCAGCTTGATGAGGACAGAAGAGACCCAGTACTTC. Translating gives CASSLMRTEETQYF.

The count of this clone is one. The chain is built from TRBV5-1 and TRBJ2-2; 7 nucleotides match TRBD2. V lost 4 bases to trimming and J lost 6 bases; unmatched junction nucleotides: 6. This CDR3 is built from 14 residues. Germline CDR1 SGHRS, CDR2 YFSETQ. The chain's CDR3 is CASSREGTPGELFF. The CDR3 DNA follows: TGCGCCAGCAGCAGGGAGGGAACTCCCGGGGAGCTGTTTTTT.

This chain uses TRBV15 with TRBJ2-7; TRBD2 matches at 9 bases. The CDR3 length is 15 residues. Germline V gene sequence: CDR1 LNHNV, CDR2 YYDKDF (reference sequence). V gave up 5 bases and J gave up 0 bases; unmatched junction bases: 5. As DNA, the CDR3 is TGTGCCACCAGCCTTGGGACTAGCACCTCCTACGAGCAGTACTTC. Protein sequence: CATSLGTSTSYEQYF. The variable domain in full, with the rest retrieved from reference TRBV15 and TRBJ2-7, is DAMVIQNPRYQVTQFGKPVTLSCSQTLNHNVMYWYQQKSSQAPKLLFHYYDKDFNNEADTPDNFQSRRPNTSFCFLDIRSPGLGDTAMYLCATSLGTSTSYEQYFGPGTRLTVT.